The sequence of this T cell receptor (beta chain) was determined in a study of T cell repertoires in cytomegalovirus infection. Study overall: Newly reported HLA-C-restricted and thoroughly characterized HLA-B-restricted CMV epitopes were employed. Signatures in public TCR beta sequences pointed to both CMV infection and matching HLA type.

CDR1 is MNHNS, CDR2 SASEGT, per germline. Germline trimming cut 6 bases from V and 1 base from J; bases unmatched to any gene: 4. CDR3 length equals 14 residues. MiXCR, run by TCRdb on the reads, gives a single entry per CDR3 protein. The sample consists of about 55,000 distinct CDR3 sequences, around 20% of them appearing once. Study-wide results and caveats: HLA-C-restricted CMV-specific TCR beta clonotypes prevailed in the ex vivo response. Frequencies of public TCR beta families were cumulated, and this identified carriers of CMV plus the relevant HLA.

Concerning this clonotype itself: Its antigen is unknown.

The sequence was collected from a human donor in good health (CMV status not recorded). Some clones in this sample may be carry-over from other donors' samples. The source material was CD8+ T cells from cultured PBMCs, sampled from culture after CMV antigen stimulation. The genes are TRBV6-1 and TRBJ2-5, with 8 bases aligning to TRBD2. Here the CDR3 DNA reads TGTGCCAGCAGAATAGCGGGGTTCCAAGAGACCCAGTACTTC. Protein sequence: CASRIAGFQETQYF.